The clone carrying this T cell receptor (beta chain) has only one observation. Participants, roughly 18 to 89 years old, spanned about 26 US areas. Cohorts were based on clinical histories the participants reported. The record originates from a study of blood T cell repertoires in COVID-19. Study-level background: Specimens from acute and convalescent COVID-19 originated in the United States, Italy and Spain. Sources were T cells, B-cell-depleted T cells, or PBMCs; the material itself was cDNA or gDNA.

Using immunoSEQ multiplex PCR, the repertoire was profiled, and TCRdb retains in-frame clones only, with some absent. The sample holds roughly 290,000 clones; 90% are singletons and the top ten take 1.5% to 2%. V was clipped by 2 bases and J by 6 bases; unmatched bases: 4. The CDR3 is made up of 14 amino acids. The germline gives CDR1 MGHDK, CDR2 SYGVNS. Input material: PBMCs or T cells enriched from blood (not recorded which). The chain couples TRBV25-1 to TRBJ2-1, with 7 bases that match TRBD2. The source of this sequence is a woman under 30 with acute COVID-19. CDR3 residues: CASSEAGAGNEQFF. The CDR3 DNA follows: TGTGCCAGCAGTGAAGCGGGAGCCGGCAATGAGCAGTTCTTC.